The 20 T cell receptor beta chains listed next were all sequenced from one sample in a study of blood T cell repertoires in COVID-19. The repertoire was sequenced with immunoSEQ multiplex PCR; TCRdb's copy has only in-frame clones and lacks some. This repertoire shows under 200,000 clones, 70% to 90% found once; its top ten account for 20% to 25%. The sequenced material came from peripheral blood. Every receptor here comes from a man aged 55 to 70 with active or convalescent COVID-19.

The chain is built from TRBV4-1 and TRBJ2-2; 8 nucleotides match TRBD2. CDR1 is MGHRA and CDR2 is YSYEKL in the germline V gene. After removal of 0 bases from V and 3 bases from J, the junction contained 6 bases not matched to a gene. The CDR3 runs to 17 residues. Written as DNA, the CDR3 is TGCGCCAGCAGCCAAGAAAAGCGGGGGCCCTACACCGGGGAGCTGTTTTTT. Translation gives CASSQEKRGPYTGELFF.

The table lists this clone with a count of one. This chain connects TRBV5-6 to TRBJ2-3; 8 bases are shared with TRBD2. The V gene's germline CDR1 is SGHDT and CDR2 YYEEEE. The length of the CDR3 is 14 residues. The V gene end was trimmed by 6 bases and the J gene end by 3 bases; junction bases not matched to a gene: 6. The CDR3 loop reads CASNNGLATDTQYF. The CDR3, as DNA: TGTGCCAGCAATAATGGACTAGCAACAGATACGCAGTATTTT.

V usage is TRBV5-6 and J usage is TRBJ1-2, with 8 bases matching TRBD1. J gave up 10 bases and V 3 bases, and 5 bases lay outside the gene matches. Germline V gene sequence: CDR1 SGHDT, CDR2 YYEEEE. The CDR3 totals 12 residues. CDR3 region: CASSWGTGLYTF. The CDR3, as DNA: TGTGCCAGCAGCTGGGGGACAGGCCTCTACACCTTC.

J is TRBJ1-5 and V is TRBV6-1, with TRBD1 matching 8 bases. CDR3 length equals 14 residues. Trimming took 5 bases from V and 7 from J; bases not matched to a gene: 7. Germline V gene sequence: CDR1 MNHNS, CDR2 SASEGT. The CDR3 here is CASSSFGQGQPQHF. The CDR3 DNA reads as TGTGCCAGCAGTTCGTTTGGACAGGGCCAGCCCCAGCATTTT.

CDR3 sequence reads: CASSSGFDYGYTF. DNA of the CDR3: TGTGCCAGCAGTTCGGGTTTTGACTATGGCTACACCTTC. This sequence joins TRBV12-3 or TRBV12-4 and TRBJ1-2; D remains ambiguous. V lost 4 bases and J 3 bases, leaving 9 bases between the germline ends. The length of the CDR3 is 13 residues.

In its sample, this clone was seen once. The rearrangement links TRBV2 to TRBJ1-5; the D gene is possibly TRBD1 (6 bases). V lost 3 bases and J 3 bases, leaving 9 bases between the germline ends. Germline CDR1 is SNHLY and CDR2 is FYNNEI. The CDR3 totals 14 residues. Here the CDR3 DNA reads TGTGCCAGCAGTGACAACAGGGACAATCAGCCCCAGCATTTT. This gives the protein CASSDNRDNQPQHF.

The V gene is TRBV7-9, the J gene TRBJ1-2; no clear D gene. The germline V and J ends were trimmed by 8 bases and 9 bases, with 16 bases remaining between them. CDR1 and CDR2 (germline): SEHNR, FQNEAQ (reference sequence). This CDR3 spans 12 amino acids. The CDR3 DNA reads TGTGCCAGCGAAGGAGGCTCCCCCAGCTACACCTTC. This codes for CASEGGSPSYTF. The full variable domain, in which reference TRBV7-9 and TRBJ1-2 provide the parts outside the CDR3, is DTGVSQNPRHKITKRGQNVTFRCDPISEHNRLYWYRQTLGQGPEFLTYFQNEAQLEKSRLLSDRFSAERPKGSFSTLEIQRTEQGDSAMYLCASEGGSPSYTFGSGTRLTVV.

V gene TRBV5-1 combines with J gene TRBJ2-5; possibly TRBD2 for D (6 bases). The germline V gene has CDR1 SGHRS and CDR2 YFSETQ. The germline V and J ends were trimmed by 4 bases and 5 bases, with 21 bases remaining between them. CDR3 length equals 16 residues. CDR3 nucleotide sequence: TGCGCCAGCAGCCCTGGGGGTAGCGGACCACAGGAGACCCAGTACTTC. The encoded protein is CASSPGGSGPQETQYF.

The DNA for the CDR3 is TGTGCCAGCAGCAAACTAACCTATCAGGGTTCGAGGATCGATGGCTACACCTTC. It encodes CASSKLTYQGSRIDGYTF. The rearrangement uses TRBV21-1 and TRBJ1-2; the D segment call TRBD1 is taken from the table without a DNA check. TRBV21-1 has pseudogene status. The length of the CDR3 is 18 residues.

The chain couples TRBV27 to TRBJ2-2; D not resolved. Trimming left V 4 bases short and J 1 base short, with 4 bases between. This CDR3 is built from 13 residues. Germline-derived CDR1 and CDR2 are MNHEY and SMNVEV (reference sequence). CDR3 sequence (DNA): TGTGCCAGCAGTTACGGGAACACCGGGGAGCTGTTTTTT. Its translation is CASSYGNTGELFF.

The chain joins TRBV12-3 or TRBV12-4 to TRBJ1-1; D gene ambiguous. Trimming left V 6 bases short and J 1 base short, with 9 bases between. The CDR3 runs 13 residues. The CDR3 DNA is TGTGCCAGCAGGAAACGAGAGAACACTGAAGCTTTCTTT. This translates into CASRKRENTEAFF.

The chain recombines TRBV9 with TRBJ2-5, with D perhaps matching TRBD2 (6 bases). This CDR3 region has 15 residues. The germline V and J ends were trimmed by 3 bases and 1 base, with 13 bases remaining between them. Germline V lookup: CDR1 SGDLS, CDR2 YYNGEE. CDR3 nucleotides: TGTGCCAGCAGCGCCCTGGGGACTTCCCAAGAGACCCAGTACTTC. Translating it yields CASSALGTSQETQYF. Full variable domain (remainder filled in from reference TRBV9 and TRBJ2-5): DSGVTQTPKHLITATGQRVTLRCSPRSGDLSVYWYQQSLDQGLQFLIQYYNGEERAKGNILERFSAQQFPDLHSELNLSSLELGDSALYFCASSALGTSQETQYFGPGTRLLVL.

The CDR3 here is CASSHTITGGGNEQFF. CDR3 DNA sequence: TGTGCCAGCAGCCACACCATAACAGGGGGTGGCAATGAGCAGTTCTTC. The chain has TRBV4-2 and TRBJ2-1, with 8 bases that match TRBD1. The germline V gene has CDR1 LGHNA and CDR2 YNFKEQ. V trimming: 3 bases; J trimming: 6 bases; junction bases outside the gene matches: 10. The CDR3 runs 16 residues.

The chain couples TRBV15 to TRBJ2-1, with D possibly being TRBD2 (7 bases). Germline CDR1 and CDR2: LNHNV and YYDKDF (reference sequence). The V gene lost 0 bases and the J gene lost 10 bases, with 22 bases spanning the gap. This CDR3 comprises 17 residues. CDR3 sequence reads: CATSREGGTSGGLEQFF. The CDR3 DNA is TGTGCCACCAGCAGAGAAGGGGGGACATCGGGGGGATTGGAGCAGTTCTTC.

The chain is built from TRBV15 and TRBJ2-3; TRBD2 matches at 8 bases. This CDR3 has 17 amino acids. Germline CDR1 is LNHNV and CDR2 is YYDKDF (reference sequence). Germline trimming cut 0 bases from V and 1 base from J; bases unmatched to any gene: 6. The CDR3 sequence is CATSRDVAGPRTDTQYF. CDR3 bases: TGTGCCACCAGCAGAGATGTAGCGGGGCCCCGCACAGATACGCAGTATTTT.

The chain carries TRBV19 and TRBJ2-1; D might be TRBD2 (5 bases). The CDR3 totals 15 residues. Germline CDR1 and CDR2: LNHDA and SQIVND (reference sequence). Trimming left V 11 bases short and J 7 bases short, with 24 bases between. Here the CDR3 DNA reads TGTGCCTCCTCCGAGGGTGGGAGATGGGGAAATGAGCAGTTCTTC. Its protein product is CASSEGGRWGNEQFF.

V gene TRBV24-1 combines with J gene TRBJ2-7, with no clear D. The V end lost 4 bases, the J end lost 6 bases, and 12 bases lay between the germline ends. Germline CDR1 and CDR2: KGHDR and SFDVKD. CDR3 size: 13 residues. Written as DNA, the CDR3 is TGTGCCACCAGTGACACCCCGAACACCGAGCAGTACTTC. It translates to CATSDTPNTEQYF.

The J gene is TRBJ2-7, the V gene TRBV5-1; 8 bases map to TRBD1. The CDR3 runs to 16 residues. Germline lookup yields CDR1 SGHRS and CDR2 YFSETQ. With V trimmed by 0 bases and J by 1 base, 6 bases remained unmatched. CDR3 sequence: CASSLGGTGPSYEQYF. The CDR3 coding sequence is TGCGCCAGCAGCTTGGGAGGGACAGGTCCATCCTACGAGCAGTACTTC.

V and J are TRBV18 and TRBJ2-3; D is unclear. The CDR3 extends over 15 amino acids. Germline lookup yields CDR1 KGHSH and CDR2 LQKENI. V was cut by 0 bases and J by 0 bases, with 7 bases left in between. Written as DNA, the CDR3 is TGTGCCAGCTCACCACCATCGGTTAGCACAGATACGCAGTATTTT. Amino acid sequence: CASSPPSVSTDTQYF.

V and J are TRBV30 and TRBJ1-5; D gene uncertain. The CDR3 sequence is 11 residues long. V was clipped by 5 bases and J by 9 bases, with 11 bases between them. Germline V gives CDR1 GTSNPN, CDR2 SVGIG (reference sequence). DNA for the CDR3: TGTGCCTGGGCAGGTAAGAGGCCCCAGCATTTT. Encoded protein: CAWAGKRPQHF. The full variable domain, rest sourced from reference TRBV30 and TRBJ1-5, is SQTIHQWPATLVQPVGSPLSLECTVEGTSNPNLYWYRQAAGRGLQLLFYSVGIGQISSEVPQNLSASRPQDRQFILSSKKLLLSDSGFYLCAWAGKRPQHFGDGTRLSIL.